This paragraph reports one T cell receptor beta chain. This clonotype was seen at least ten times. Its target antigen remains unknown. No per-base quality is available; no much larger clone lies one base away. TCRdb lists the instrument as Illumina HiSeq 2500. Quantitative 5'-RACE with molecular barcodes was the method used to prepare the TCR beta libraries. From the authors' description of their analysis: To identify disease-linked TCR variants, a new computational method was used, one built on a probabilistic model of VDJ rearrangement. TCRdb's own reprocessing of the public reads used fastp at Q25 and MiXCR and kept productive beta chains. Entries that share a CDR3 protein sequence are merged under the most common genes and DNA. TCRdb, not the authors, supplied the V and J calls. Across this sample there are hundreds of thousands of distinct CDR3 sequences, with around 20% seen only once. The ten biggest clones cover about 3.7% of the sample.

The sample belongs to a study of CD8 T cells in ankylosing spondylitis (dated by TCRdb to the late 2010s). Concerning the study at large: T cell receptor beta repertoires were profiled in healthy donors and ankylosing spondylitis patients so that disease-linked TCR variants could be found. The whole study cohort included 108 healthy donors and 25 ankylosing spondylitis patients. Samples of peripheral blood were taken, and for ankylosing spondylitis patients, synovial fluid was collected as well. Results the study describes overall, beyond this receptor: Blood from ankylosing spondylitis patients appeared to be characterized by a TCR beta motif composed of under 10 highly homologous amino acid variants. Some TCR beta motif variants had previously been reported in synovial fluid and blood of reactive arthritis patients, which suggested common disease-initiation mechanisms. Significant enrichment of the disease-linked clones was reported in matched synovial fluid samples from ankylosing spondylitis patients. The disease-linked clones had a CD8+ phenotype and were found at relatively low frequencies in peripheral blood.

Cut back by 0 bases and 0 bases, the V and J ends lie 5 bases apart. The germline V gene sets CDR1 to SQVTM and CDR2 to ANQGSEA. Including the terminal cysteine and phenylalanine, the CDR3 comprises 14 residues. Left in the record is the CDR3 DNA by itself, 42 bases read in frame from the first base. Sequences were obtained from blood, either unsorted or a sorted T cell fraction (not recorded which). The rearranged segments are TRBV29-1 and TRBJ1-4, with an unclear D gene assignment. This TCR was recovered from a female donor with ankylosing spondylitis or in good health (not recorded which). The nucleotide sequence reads TGCAGCGTTGAAGACCTCACAACTAATGAAAAACTGTTTTTT. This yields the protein CSVEDLTTNEKLFF.